What follows is one T cell receptor beta chain and its context. Its antigen specificity is not known. Base quality data are lacking; no much larger clone is found one base away. The germline V gene (reference sequence) provides CDR1 MNHEY and CDR2 SMNVEV. Spanning cysteine to phenylalanine, the CDR3 consists of 14 amino acids. The kept DNA is CDR3 alone, 42 bases in frame from the first base. Relative to germline, V is missing 2 bases and J is missing 5 bases, with 5 bases of the junction outside any gene match. The sample originates from a study of vaccination and CD4 T cells after COVID-19 (dated by TCRdb to 2022 to 2024). The study in broad terms: Every convalescent patient had a positive nasal swab PCR test for SARS-CoV-2, with mild disease in roughly nine patients and severe disease in one. Each participant got two doses of either the Pfizer-BioNTech BNT162b2 vaccine (n=8) or the Moderna mRNA-1273 vaccine (n=2). The convalescent cohort included six males and four females, with two Hispanic individuals, seven Caucasians, two Asians and one multiracial person. Post-COVID blood samples from convalescent patients were collected a median of 101 days after diagnosis, with a range of 35 to 161 days. Overlapping spike peptide pools from SARS-CoV-2 and from the common cold coronaviruses HCoV-NL63, HCoV-OC43 and HCoV-229E were used as culture stimuli. The spike-specific CD4+ TCR repertoire was compared before and after mRNA vaccination in approximately 9 COVID-19 convalescent patients and 4 infection-naive healthy vaccine recipients. The time from the second vaccine dose to post-vaccine blood sampling had a median of roughly 72 days and ranged from about 12 to 241 days. Control cultures received a CEFX viral epitope pool as the positive control, an HIV-1 Nef peptide pool as the negative control, or no peptide. Overall study results and their limits: Nearly all vaccine-specific clones in convalescent patients (304 of 307) were mono-reactive for SARS-CoV-2 spike rather than cross-reactive with common cold coronaviruses. The study included relatively few convalescent patients and did not analyze early timepoints after natural infection. The median number of SARS-CoV-2-reactive clonotypes rose from 20 to 25 after infection to roughly 40 after vaccination, but the change was not significant. Among the post-vaccine SARS-CoV-2-reactive clones in convalescent patients, a median approximately 90% showed up only after vaccination, which suggests vaccine-specific priming.

In light of the paper, this sample's treatment or condition label describes: roughly ten-day PBMC culture with coronavirus spike peptide pools or control peptides (ViraFEST assay). To expand antigen-specific T cells with peptide pools and then pick out the expanded clonotypes through TCR sequencing, the study relied on the ViraFEST assay. The positive SARS-CoV-2 PCR tests of the convalescent patients were dated from March to December 2020, before the Alpha, Beta and Delta variants emerged in the United States. Each well held some 2 million PBMCs cultured with 9 to 10 ug/ml peptide pools in IMDM containing roughly 5% human AB serum and around 10 IU/ml IL-2. On days 3 and 7, half of the culture medium was replaced with fresh IL-2-containing medium. Once the cells had been in culture for about 10 days, the EasySep CD4+ T cell isolation kit was used to isolate CD4+ T cells by negative selection. Ficoll-Paque Plus gradient centrifugation was used to isolate PBMCs from whole blood, and the isolated PBMCs were then either used fresh or cryopreserved at -140C. Culture conditions were generally each tested in triplicate wells.

The library was made by PCR. At the Johns Hopkins FTIC core, DNA from the cultured CD4+ T cells underwent TCR sequencing with the Oncomine TCR Beta short-read assay. The QIAamp micro DNA kit was used to extract genomic DNA from the cultured CD4+ T cells. The Oncomine TCR Beta libraries from cultured CD4+ T cells were pooled using unique dual indexes and then sequenced on an Illumina iSeq 100. The authors processed their data as follows. Non-productive sequences were removed, and CDR3s that did not start with C, did not end with F or W, or were shorter than 7 amino acids were discarded. The MANAFEST web application identified antigen-specific clonotypes by comparing peptide-stimulated wells against reference wells and other culture wells. To be called positive, a clone needed an FDR below 0.05, an odds ratio above 5, and a productive frequency above 0.1% in at least two of three replicate wells. A clonotype counted as cross-reactive if it showed significant expansion both in the SARS-CoV-2 spike wells and in at least one common cold coronavirus spike condition. CDR3 homology was assessed with Levenshtein distances (stringdist) and unrooted phylogenetic trees (ape) in R version 3.6.1. The public reads were quality trimmed at Q25 with fastp and then assembled into clones with MiXCR by TCRdb, keeping productive beta chains. CDR3 protein sequences are deduplicated, and each keeps its most common genes and DNA. These V and J calls originate from TCRdb's pipeline instead of the authors' own analysis. In this sample the table shows tens of thousands of distinct CDR3 sequences, 30% to 35% of which occur a single time. Around 11% of the sample belongs to the ten largest clones.

The origin of this receptor is a human donor with COVID-19. The source material was cultured CD4+ T cells from blood. The chain employs TRBV27 and TRBJ2-7, and 8 junction bases match TRBD1. This receptor carries the CDR3 CASSLRQGIDEQYF. The DNA sequence is TGTGCCAGCAGTTTAAGACAGGGGATAGACGAGCAGTACTTC.